This T cell receptor (beta chain) was documented in a study of T cell responses to AZD1222 COVID-19 vaccine. The CDR3 runs 13 residues. Germline values: CDR1 LGHNA, CDR2 YSLEER. The V end was cut by 1 base, the J end by 7 bases, with 8 bases between. The data were produced by immunoSEQ multiplex PCR, yet TCRdb's version contains in-frame clones alone and is incomplete. In the table there are 200,000 or so clones, roughly 91% of which are singletons. The chain couples TRBV4-3 to TRBJ1-5; TRBD1 is a possible D gene (6 bases). This receptor was obtained from an adult in good health. The sample was peripheral blood, taken on day 0 of MenACWY control vaccination. DNA for the CDR3: TGCGCCAGCAGCCAAGGGAGGGGGCAGCCCCAGCATTTT. Protein product: CASSQGRGQPQHF.